The 21 T cell receptor beta chains in this list originate from one sample, sequenced in a study of cytomegalovirus exposure and HLA in healthy donors. Assay: immunoSEQ multiplex PCR; the TCRdb copy retains only in-frame clones and omits some. The data hold roughly 110,000 clones, with around 89% observed a single time. Sequences were obtained from PBMCs. These receptors all come from a woman aged 18-29 years in good health and CMV-seropositive.

About this clone itself: Other DNA sequences from this sample encode an identical CDR3 as well. The V and J genes are TRBV28 and TRBJ2-7; TRBD2 might be the D (5 bases). V was cut by 5 bases and J by 1 base, with 9 bases left in between. The CDR3 sequence is 13 residues long. The germline V gene has CDR1 MDHEN and CDR2 SYDVKM. The DNA of the CDR3 is TGTGCCAGCAGTCTTCGGGGATCCTACGAGCAGTACGTC. It specifies CASSLRGSYEQYV.

V and J are TRBV28 and TRBJ1-2, with D possibly TRBD1 on 5 matching bases. CDR1 is MDHEN and CDR2 is SYDVKM in the germline V gene. The CDR3 is 16 amino acids. Trimming pared 1 base from V and 3 bases from J, leaving 15 bases between. DNA for the CDR3: TGTGCCAGCAGTTTATACGGCGCCAGGGTGGACTATGGCTACACCTTC. Protein sequence: CASSLYGARVDYGYTF.

The chain joins TRBV27 to TRBJ2-2; 7 nucleotides match TRBD1. V shed 6 bases and J 6 bases; nucleotides not matched to a gene: 7. CDR1 and CDR2 (germline): MNHEY, SMNVEV (reference sequence). The CDR3 is 14 amino acids. The CDR3 DNA sequence: TGTGCCAGCAGAGGGACAGAAATCCCCGGGGAGCTGTTTTTT. It specifies CASRGTEIPGELFF.

J is TRBJ2-5 and V is TRBV29-1, with D perhaps TRBD1 (6 bases). V lost 6 bases and J 5 bases, leaving 13 bases between the germline ends. Germline CDR1 is SQVTM and CDR2 is ANQGSEA. The CDR3 loop spans 12 amino acids. This CDR3 is CSVQQGPETQYF. In DNA, the CDR3 is TGCAGCGTCCAACAGGGACCGGAGACCCAGTACTTC. Variable domain in full (rest from reference TRBV29-1 and TRBJ2-5): SAVISQKPSRDICQRGTSLTIQCQVDSQVTMMFWYRQQPGQSLTLIATANQGSEATYESGFVIDKFPISRPNLTFSTLTVSNMSPEDSSIYLCSVQQGPETQYFGPGTRLLVL.

The chain recombines TRBV23-1 with TRBJ1-5; possible D gene TRBD1, 5 bases. TRBV23-1 is given ORF status, its function remaining uncertain. V was trimmed by 2 bases and J by 6 bases, leaving 14 bases between them. The CDR3 extends over 15 amino acids. CDR3 in amino acids: CASSQAPGGSQPQHF. The CDR3 DNA follows: TGCGCCAGCAGTCAAGCCCCGGGGGGTAGTCAGCCCCAGCATTTT.

The chain carries TRBV4-1 and TRBJ1-6, with 8 nucleotides matching TRBD1. Germline assignment: CDR1 MGHRA and CDR2 YSYEKL. This CDR3 contains 16 residues. After removal of 4 bases from V and 6 bases from J, the junction contained 8 bases not matched to a gene. DNA of the CDR3: TGCGCCAGCAGCCGAGAAGGGACAGGACTTAATTCACCCCTCCACTTT. It is translated as CASSREGTGLNSPLHF.

This chain connects TRBV5-4 to TRBJ1-2, with D possibly being TRBD1 (5 bases). Germline V lookup: CDR1 SGHNT, CDR2 YYREEE (reference sequence). Trimming stripped 4 bases from V and 7 bases from J, with 14 bases between. This CDR3 comprises 13 residues. CDR3 bases: TGTGCCAGCAGCCGGGGGGGGTTCCTTGGCTACACCTTC. This gives the protein CASSRGGFLGYTF.

This sequence joins TRBV9 and TRBJ2-1; D is possibly TRBD1 (5 bases). This CDR3 is built from 14 residues. Germline V CDR1 and CDR2: SGDLS, YYNGEE. The germline V and J ends were trimmed by 0 bases and 7 bases, with 11 bases remaining between them. The CDR3 region has the DNA TGTGCCAGCAGCGTAGAAATGGGGCTTAATGAGCAGTTCTTC. Translated, it gives CASSVEMGLNEQFF.

V gene TRBV5-6 combines with J gene TRBJ1-1, with TRBD1 matching 10 bases. Germline CDR1 and CDR2: SGHDT and YYEEEE. Germline trimming cut 3 bases from V and 12 bases from J; bases unmatched to any gene: 5. This CDR3 region has 12 residues. The CDR3 region is CASSWDRGSTFF. The CDR3 DNA reads TGTGCCAGCAGCTGGGACAGGGGATCGACTTTCTTT.

The V and J genes are TRBV15 and TRBJ2-7, with D possibly being TRBD1 (6 bases). Germline CDR1 is LNHNV and CDR2 is YYDKDF (reference sequence). The CDR3 spans 17 residues. Deletions cut 0 bases from V and 0 bases from J, with 15 bases between. CDR3 sequence reads: CATSRDLGQSSSYEQYF. The CDR3 bases are TGTGCCACCAGCAGAGATCTTGGACAGTCCTCCTCCTACGAGCAGTACTTC.

J is TRBJ2-7 and V is TRBV7-9; 9 bases map to TRBD2. After removal of 5 bases from V and 3 bases from J, the junction contained 5 bases not matched to a gene. The CDR3 length is 14 residues. Germline CDR1 is SEHNR and CDR2 is FQNEAQ (reference sequence). In DNA, the CDR3 is TGTGCCAGCAGCCAGGGACTAGCCGGCTACGAGCAGTACGTC. Amino acid sequence: CASSQGLAGYEQYV.

The chain employs TRBV2 and TRBJ1-1; 10 bases match TRBD1. The CDR3 runs 15 residues. Germline V gene data show CDR1 as SNHLY and CDR2 as FYNNEI. V was clipped by 3 bases and J by 6 bases; unmatched bases: 7. The CDR3 DNA reads as TGTGCCAGCAGTGAGACAGGGGGCGAAGGATCTGAAGCTTTCTTT. Protein sequence: CASSETGGEGSEAFF. The full variable domain, its missing parts supplied by reference TRBV2 and TRBJ1-1, is EPEVTQTPSHQVTQMGQEVILRCVPISNHLYFYWYRQILGQKVEFLVSFYNNEISEKSEIFDDQFSVERPDGSNFTLKIRSTKLEDSAMYFCASSETGGEGSEAFFGQGTRLTVV.

For the CDR3, the DNA is TGTGCCATCAGTGAGTCACCTCGGACAGGCTACGAGCAGTACGTC. Amino acid sequence: CAISESPRTGYEQYV. The chain joins TRBV10-3 to TRBJ2-7, with 7 bases lining up with TRBD1. The CDR3 consists of 15 residues. V shed 0 bases and J 3 bases; nucleotides not matched to a gene: 5. The germline CDR1 and CDR2 sequences are ENHRY and SYGVKD.

V is TRBV21-1 and J is TRBJ2-1; the tabulated D call, TRBD1, remains unverified against the DNA. TRBV21-1 represents a pseudogene. This CDR3 spans 16 amino acids. The chain's CDR3 is CASTEPGQGLGGEQFF. The CDR3 coding sequence is TGTGCCAGCACCGAACCGGGACAGGGTCTTGGTGGTGAGCAGTTCTTC.

This clone was counted a single time. The rearrangement uses TRBV4-3 and TRBJ1-2; TRBD1 might be the D (6 bases). CDR1 and CDR2 from the germline V gene are LGHNA and YSLEER. This CDR3 comprises 14 residues. V was pared by 0 bases and J by 7 bases, with 12 bases between. The CDR3 sequence is CASSQEYRVSGYTF. In nucleotides, the CDR3 is TGCGCCAGCAGCCAAGAATACAGGGTTTCTGGCTACACCTTC.

The rearrangement joins TRBV27 to TRBJ1-4; 9 bases are shared with TRBD1. Trimming at V came to 4 bases and at J to 7 bases, leaving 7 bases not matched to a gene. The CDR3 is made up of 15 amino acids. CDR1 and CDR2 from the germline V gene are MNHEY and SMNVEV (reference sequence). The CDR3 nucleotides read TGTGCCAGCAGTTCCACCGGGACAGGGATTGAAAAACTGTTTTTT. It specifies CASSSTGTGIEKLFF.

The chain carries TRBV9 and TRBJ1-4; D gene unclear. The V gene's germline CDR1 is SGDLS and CDR2 YYNGEE. The CDR3 runs to 15 residues. The V and J ends lost 3 bases and 1 base respectively, with 10 bases between them. The CDR3 region is CASSGSRKTNEKLFF. The CDR3 DNA sequence: TGTGCCAGCAGCGGATCTAGGAAAACTAATGAAAAACTGTTTTTT.

V gene TRBV6-6 combines with J gene TRBJ2-3, with D tentatively TRBD1 (6 bases). V dropped 6 bases and J dropped 4 bases, with 8 bases sitting between them. CDR3 length: 12 residues. Germline CDR1 reads MNHNY; CDR2 reads SVGAGI (reference sequence). CDR3: CASRDSPDTQYF. CDR3 bases: TGTGCCAGCAGGGACAGTCCAGATACGCAGTATTTT.

J is TRBJ2-5 and V is TRBV5-4; 7 positions agree with TRBD2. Trimming removed 0 bases from V and 2 bases from J; junction bases left unmatched: 10. Germline V gene lookup returns CDR1 SGHNT and CDR2 YYREEE (reference sequence). There are 17 residues in the CDR3. The CDR3 sequence is CASSLGPLGGGQETQYF. CDR3 nucleotide sequence: TGTGCCAGCAGCTTGGGCCCATTGGGCGGGGGACAAGAGACCCAGTACTTC.

The genes are TRBV6-4 and TRBJ1-2; possible D gene TRBD1, 6 bases. CDR3 size: 17 residues. Germline loops: CDR1 MRHNA, CDR2 SNTAGT. V dropped 5 bases and J dropped 6 bases, with 25 bases sitting between them. Written as DNA, the CDR3 is TGTGCCAGCAGTTCACTATTTCCGTCCCAGGGGCTCGATGGCTACACCTTC. Amino acids: CASSSLFPSQGLDGYTF.

This chain joins TRBV6-1 and TRBJ2-3, with TRBD2 identical over 10 bases. This CDR3 contains 15 residues. Looked up from germline, CDR1 is MNHNS and CDR2 is SASEGT. V lost 4 bases, J lost 5 bases, and 6 bases stayed unmatched. CDR3 sequence (DNA): TGTGCCAGCAGTGGTGGAGCGGGGGGGATAGATACGCAGTATTTT. Amino acids: CASSGGAGGIDTQYF.